Sequencing of this T cell receptor beta chain was carried out in a study of immune evolution from preneoplasia to lung adenocarcinoma (dated by TCRdb to the early 2020s). With respect to the entire study: HLA loss of heterozygosity was observed in roughly 6.8%, 16% and 36% of AIS, MIA and ADC lesions, respectively, and was not observed in any AAH lesions. The study used immune gene expression, TCR sequencing and multiplex immunofluorescence to profile the immune contexture of lung adenocarcinoma precursors and invasive adenocarcinoma. Resected precursor lesions (AAH, AIS, MIA) and invasive adenocarcinomas were compared against paired morphologically normal lung tissue. Sample size was determined by specimen availability and not by a prior power calculation. Whole exome sequencing and methylation data from the same cohort of nodules were integrated with the immune data. A total of approximately 48 patients with pulmonary nodules who underwent surgical resection were included in the overall cohort. TCR sequencing data were obtained from 51 patients. The study reported that 90 to 120 samples were used for TCR sequencing. POLYSOLVER was used to infer Class I HLA alleles from exome data, while LOHHLA was used to detect allele-specific HLA loss. General findings and caveats noted by the study authors: Top T cell clone frequencies were highest in normal lung and appeared to decrease progressively from AAH through AIS, MIA and invasive adenocarcinoma. T cell clonality was highest in KRAS-mutant nodules compared with EGFR-mutant or double wild-type lesions. The findings reflected association rather than direct causation, and larger cohorts with long-term follow-up and longitudinal biopsies were considered necessary. Clonality was highest in normal lung, while later-stage lesions appeared to have lower clonality but higher T cell density and diversity. Because every patient came from Japan and China, how well the results apply to Western populations was uncertain.

Patients underwent resection in Japan or China between the mid-2010s and the late 2010s. Histologic diagnosis of each case was confirmed independently by two lung cancer pathologists on H&E slides. Macro-dissection after pathologic assessment enriched premalignant or tumor cells for nucleic acid extraction. FFPE tissue was used for DNA isolation with the AllPrep DNA/RNA FFPE Kit. The immunoSEQ hsTCRbeta Kit was used to sequence TCR beta CDR3 regions from DNA. Under the source paper's analysis protocol: The ImmunoSEQ Analyzer was used to analyse the TCR sequencing data. T cell clonality was defined as 1 minus Pielou's evenness, calculated on productive rearrangements. T cell diversity was measured with the inverse Simpson index on productive templates. T cell density was defined as TCR beta template counts normalized to usable DNA, with usable DNA estimated by amplification and sequencing of housekeeping genes. Two-sided Kruskal-Wallis tests were used to compare TCR metrics between histologic stages. TCRdb holds this immuneACCESS table with in-frame rearrangements only. Some clones are missing; in checked studies, unresolved V genes explain under half, and the rest has no known cause. Clonal size and the V and J genes are those of that table, whereas D and trimming came from the DNA. For this sample there are approximately 12,000 clones; more than 70% appear just once. About 4% of the sample is taken by the ten largest.

This clone has only a few counts. Which antigen it targets is not known. Nothing much larger sits one base from this clone, and base qualities are not available. Per the germline V gene, SGHDT is the CDR1 and YYEEEE is the CDR2. The CDR3 sequence holds 14 residues, the cysteine and phenylalanine included. Only the CDR3 region is kept as DNA, spanning 42 bases read in frame from base 1. A distance of 11 bases separates the germline ends of V and J, which lose 4 bases and 1 base respectively. The rearranged segments are TRBV5-6 and TRBJ1-1; no D gene call is confident. This receptor was taken from a person aged 50-75 years with lung adenocarcinoma. Sequenced input: FFPE tissue from an adenomatous hyperplasia lung lesion. The cell subset or site label, read with the paper, signifies: atypical adenomatous hyperplasia (AAH), lung preneoplasia. The DNA reads TGTGCCAGCAGCCCTGACGGTTCGAACACTGAAGCTTTCTTT. The translation is CASSPDGSNTEAFF.